The 20 T cell receptor beta chains below were found in one sample sequenced in a study of cytomegalovirus exposure and HLA in healthy donors. Sequencing used immunoSEQ multiplex PCR; TCRdb keeps in-frame clones, though not all of them. The profile shows 65,000 to 75,000 clones, about 93% of them singletons. The specimen was PBMCs. Source of these receptors: a young woman in good health and CMV-seropositive.

The rearrangement links TRBV4-2 to TRBJ2-3, with D uncertain. The germline gives CDR1 LGHNA, CDR2 YNFKEQ. The CDR3 contains 15 residues. Trimming took off 0 bases at V and 0 bases at J, with 7 bases between the two ends. Here the CDR3 DNA reads TGTGCCAGCAGCCAAGATCCGGGTAGCACAGATACGCAGTATTTT. Translated, it gives CASSQDPGSTDTQYF.

The chain carries TRBV7-9 and TRBJ2-7; TRBD2 aligns across 9 bases. V trimming: 5 bases; J trimming: 3 bases; junction bases outside the gene matches: 8. This CDR3 has 15 residues. Per the germline V gene, CDR1 is SEHNR and CDR2 is FQNEAQ (reference sequence). CDR3 bases: TGTGCCAGCAGCGCCTATAGCGGGAGCCTCTACGAGCAGTACTTC. It specifies CASSAYSGSLYEQYF.

This clone showed up just once. The CDR3, as DNA: TGCGCCAGCAGCCCGGGGGGGACGGGTACTCCCTACGAGCAGTACTTC. It codes for CASSPGGTGTPYEQYF. The V and J genes are TRBV5-1 and TRBJ2-7, with 8 bases that match TRBD2. V was pared by 4 bases and J by 2 bases, with 11 bases of the junction left unmatched. Germline V gene data show CDR1 as SGHRS and CDR2 as YFSETQ. The CDR3 has 16 amino acids.

The V call is TRBV5-1, the J call TRBJ2-1, with 10 bases identical to TRBD2. This CDR3 has 16 amino acids. CDR1 and CDR2 from the germline V gene are SGHRS and YFSETQ. The junction had 11 bases not matched to a gene; V was cut back by 6 bases and J by 5 bases. CDR3 loop: CASNIRPSGGNNEQFF. The DNA of the CDR3 is TGCGCCAGCAACATACGCCCTAGCGGGGGAAACAATGAGCAGTTCTTC.

The chain recombines TRBV28 with TRBJ2-3, with 11 bases that match TRBD1. The CDR3 length is 16 residues. Germline trimming cut 4 bases from V and 5 bases from J; bases unmatched to any gene: 8. Per the germline V gene, CDR1 is MDHEN and CDR2 is SYDVKM. DNA of the CDR3: TGTGCCAGCAGTTCATTGGACAGGGGGCGCGAAGATACGCAGTATTTT. It encodes CASSSLDRGREDTQYF.

This clone came up a few times. This chain joins TRBV29-1 and TRBJ1-2; 9 bases fit TRBD1. The CDR3 has 16 residues. Germline values: CDR1 SQVTM, CDR2 ANQGSEA. J lost 2 bases, V lost 6 bases, and 13 bases had no gene match. The CDR3, as DNA: TGCAGCGTCGTGAATTCGGACAGGGGCTTCAACTATGGCTACACCTTC. As protein: CSVVNSDRGFNYGYTF.

The chain uses TRBV30 and TRBJ2-5; TRBD1 matches at 7 bases. Germline assignment: CDR1 GTSNPN and CDR2 SVGIG (reference sequence). The CDR3 length is 15 residues. Unmatched junction bases numbered 8, after V lost 0 bases and J lost 4 bases. The chain's CDR3 is CAWSVRGRSGETQYF. CDR3 sequence (DNA): TGTGCCTGGAGTGTAAGGGGGCGCTCGGGAGAGACCCAGTACTTC.

The V gene is TRBV28, the J gene TRBJ1-2, with D possibly being TRBD1 (6 bases). Germline loops: CDR1 MDHEN, CDR2 SYDVKM. The CDR3 runs to 14 residues. Trimming removed 2 bases from V and 0 bases from J, with 7 bases in between. The CDR3 coding sequence is TGTGCCAGCAGTTTAGGACAGTCTAACTATGGCTACACCTTC. Its translation: CASSLGQSNYGYTF.

This clone is a singleton in its sample. In nucleotides, the CDR3 is TGTGCCAGCAGCGGGCGACAGGCCCCAGGCACAGATACGCAGTATTTT. Protein: CASSGRQAPGTDTQYF. This chain connects TRBV11-3 to TRBJ2-3; weak D call: TRBD1 (6 bases). Germline loops: CDR1 SGHNT, CDR2 YENEEA. This CDR3 spans 16 amino acids. The germline V and J ends were trimmed by 5 bases and 1 base, with 16 bases remaining between them.

The CDR3: CASSLRGSSYNEQFF. CDR3 coding DNA: TGCGCCAGCAGCTTGAGAGGGAGCTCCTACAATGAGCAGTTCTTC. The genes are TRBV5-1 and TRBJ2-1; a weak D match, TRBD2 (5 bases). The CDR3 runs 15 residues. Looked up from germline, CDR1 is SGHRS and CDR2 is YFSETQ. V was pared by 1 base and J by 0 bases, with 8 bases between.

V and J are TRBV19 and TRBJ2-7, with 9 positions matching TRBD2. V lost 6 bases to trimming and J lost 10 bases; unmatched junction nucleotides: 16. The CDR3 spans 15 residues. Per germline, CDR1 LNHDA and CDR2 SQIVND (reference sequence). The CDR3 nucleotides read TGTGCCAGTAGCAACCAAGCGGGGGGCGGAGGACCACAGTACTTC. This sequence encodes CASSNQAGGGGPQYF.

The rearrangement links TRBV5-1 to TRBJ2-2, with TRBD2 as a possible D gene (6 bases). Trimming stripped 0 bases from V and 6 bases from J, with 9 bases between. Germline values: CDR1 SGHRS, CDR2 YFSETQ. The CDR3 is made up of 14 amino acids. CDR3 nucleotides: TGCGCCAGCAGCTTGGTTGGGGAGGCCGGGGAGCTGTTTTTT. This encodes CASSLVGEAGELFF.

The V gene is TRBV18, the J gene TRBJ1-1; the D gene is possibly TRBD1 (6 bases). The length of the CDR3 is 18 residues. CDR1 KGHSH and CDR2 LQKENI come from the germline V gene. Trimming pared 1 base from V and 0 bases from J, leaving 18 bases between. CDR3 coding DNA: TGTGCCAGCTCACCACGGTGGACTTTTGACAGGATGAACACTGAAGCTTTCTTT. It specifies CASSPRWTFDRMNTEAFF.

The chain joins TRBV6-5 to TRBJ1-2, with 12 bases that match TRBD1. This CDR3 is built from 14 residues. The V gene end was trimmed by 6 bases and the J gene end by 7 bases; junction bases not matched to a gene: 6. Germline-derived CDR1 and CDR2 are MNHEY and SVGAGI. For the CDR3, the DNA is TGTGCCAGCAGCAACCCGGGACAGGGGGCTGGCTACACCTTC. Its protein product is CASSNPGQGAGYTF.

The chain employs TRBV28 and TRBJ2-5; D is ambiguous. Trimming stripped 3 bases from V and 0 bases from J, with 5 bases between. Looked up from germline, CDR1 is MDHEN and CDR2 is SYDVKM. This CDR3 region has 13 residues. CDR3 DNA: TGTGCCAGCAGTTTCCAGAACCAAGAGACCCAGTACTTC. Its protein product is CASSFQNQETQYF.

The chain uses TRBV7-9 and TRBJ1-5, with D possibly TRBD1 on 5 matching bases. This CDR3 contains 14 residues. Trimming cost V 5 bases and J 4 bases, with 12 bases left between them. Germline values: CDR1 SEHNR, CDR2 FQNEAQ (reference sequence). CDR3 DNA: TGTGCCAGCAGCGACGACCCAGGGAATCAGCCCCAGCATTTT. It encodes CASSDDPGNQPQHF.

The V and J genes are TRBV29-1 and TRBJ2-6; D ambiguous. V lost 3 bases and J lost 0, with 3 bases in between. The germline gives CDR1 SQVTM, CDR2 ANQGSEA. The CDR3 consists of 13 residues. This CDR3 is CSVDGSGANVLTF. CDR3 DNA sequence: TGCAGCGTTGACGGCTCTGGGGCCAACGTCCTGACTTTC. Based on the CDR3 plus reference TRBV29-1 and TRBJ2-6, the full variable domain is SAVISQKPSRDICQRGTSLTIQCQVDSQVTMMFWYRQQPGQSLTLIATANQGSEATYESGFVIDKFPISRPNLTFSTLTVSNMSPEDSSIYLCSVDGSGANVLTFGAGSRLTVL.

The chain recombines TRBV9 with TRBJ2-5, with D unclear. CDR3 length equals 14 residues. Trimming took off 0 bases at V and 3 bases at J, with 9 bases between the two ends. The germline V gene has CDR1 SGDLS and CDR2 YYNGEE. This CDR3 reads CASSVDPEKETQYF. CDR3 bases: TGTGCCAGCAGCGTAGATCCAGAAAAAGAGACCCAGTACTTC.

The V call is TRBV18, the J call TRBJ1-3, with 7 nucleotides matching TRBD1. V dropped 1 base and J dropped 1; count of bases not matched to a gene: 4. Germline lookup yields CDR1 KGHSH and CDR2 LQKENI. CDR3 length equals 16 residues. CDR3 DNA: TGTGCCAGCTCACCACGGCAGGGGGAATCTGGAAACACCATATATTTT. Translation: CASSPRQGESGNTIYF. Drawing the rest from reference TRBV18 and TRBJ1-3, the complete variable domain is NAGVMQNPRHLVRRRGQEARLRCSPMKGHSHVYWYRQLPEEGLKFMVYLQKENIIDESGMPKERFSAEFPKEGPSILRIQQVVRGDSAAYFCASSPRQGESGNTIYFGEGSWLTVV.

V is TRBV11-2 and J is TRBJ2-1; TRBD2 matches 9 bases. The CDR3 length is 16 residues. Germline V gene sequence: CDR1 SGHAT, CDR2 FQNNGV. Unmatched junction bases numbered 11, after V lost 4 bases and J lost 7 bases. CDR3 in DNA: TGTGCCAGCAGCTCGGGACTAGCCCTGACGCGGAATGAGCAGTTCTTC. This codes for CASSSGLALTRNEQFF.